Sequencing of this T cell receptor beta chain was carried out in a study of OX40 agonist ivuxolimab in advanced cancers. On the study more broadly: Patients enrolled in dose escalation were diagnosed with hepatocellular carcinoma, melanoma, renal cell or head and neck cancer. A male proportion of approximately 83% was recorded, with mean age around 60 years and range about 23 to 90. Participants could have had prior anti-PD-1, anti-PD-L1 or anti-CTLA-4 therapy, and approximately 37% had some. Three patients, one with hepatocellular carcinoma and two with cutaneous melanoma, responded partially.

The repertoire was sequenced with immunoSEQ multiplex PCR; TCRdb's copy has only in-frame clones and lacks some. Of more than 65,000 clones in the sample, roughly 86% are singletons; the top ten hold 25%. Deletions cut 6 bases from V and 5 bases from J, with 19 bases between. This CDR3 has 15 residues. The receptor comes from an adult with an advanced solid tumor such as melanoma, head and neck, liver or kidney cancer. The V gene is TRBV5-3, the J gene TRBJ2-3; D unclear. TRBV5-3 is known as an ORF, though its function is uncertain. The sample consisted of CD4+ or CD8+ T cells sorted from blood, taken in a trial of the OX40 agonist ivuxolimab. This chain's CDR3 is CARTSREAVVDTQYF. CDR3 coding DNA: TGTGCCAGAACCTCCAGAGAGGCCGTCGTAGATACGCAGTATTTT.